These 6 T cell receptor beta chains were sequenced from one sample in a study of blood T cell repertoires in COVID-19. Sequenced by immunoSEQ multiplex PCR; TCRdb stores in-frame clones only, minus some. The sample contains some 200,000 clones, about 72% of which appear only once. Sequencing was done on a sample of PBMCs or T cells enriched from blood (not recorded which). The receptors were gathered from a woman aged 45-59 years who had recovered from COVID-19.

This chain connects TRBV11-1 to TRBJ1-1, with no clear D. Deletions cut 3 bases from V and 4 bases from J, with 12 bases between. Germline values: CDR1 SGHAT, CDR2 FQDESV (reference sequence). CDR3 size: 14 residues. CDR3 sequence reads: CASSFEGTGTEAFF. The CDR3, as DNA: TGTGCCAGCAGCTTCGAGGGCACCGGCACTGAAGCTTTCTTT.

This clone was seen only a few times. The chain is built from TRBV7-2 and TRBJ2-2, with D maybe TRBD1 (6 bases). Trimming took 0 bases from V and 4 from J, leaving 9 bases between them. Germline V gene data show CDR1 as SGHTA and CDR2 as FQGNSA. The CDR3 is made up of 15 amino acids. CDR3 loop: CASSLARGFTGELFF. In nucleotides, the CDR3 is TGTGCCAGCAGCTTAGCCAGGGGCTTCACCGGGGAGCTGTTTTTT.

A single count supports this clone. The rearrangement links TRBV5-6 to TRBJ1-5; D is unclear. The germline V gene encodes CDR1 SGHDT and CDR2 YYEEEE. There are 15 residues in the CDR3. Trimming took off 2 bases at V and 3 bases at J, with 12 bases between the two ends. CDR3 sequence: CASSFAGRVNQPQHF. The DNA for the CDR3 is TGTGCCAGCAGCTTTGCCGGGAGGGTCAATCAGCCCCAGCATTTT.

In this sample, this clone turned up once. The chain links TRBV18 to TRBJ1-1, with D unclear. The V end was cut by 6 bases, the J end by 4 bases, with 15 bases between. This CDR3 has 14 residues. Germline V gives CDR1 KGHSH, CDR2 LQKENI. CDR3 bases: TGTGCCAGCTCGATAGGGAGAGAGAGCACTGAAGCTTTCTTT. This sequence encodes CASSIGRESTEAFF.

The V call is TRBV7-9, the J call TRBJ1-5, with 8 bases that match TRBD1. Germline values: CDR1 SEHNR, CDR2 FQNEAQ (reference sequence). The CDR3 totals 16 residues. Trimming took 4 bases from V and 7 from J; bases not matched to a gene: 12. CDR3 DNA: TGTGCCAGCAGCTACTTCACCGAGACAGGGGAACAGCCCCAGCATTTT. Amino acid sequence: CASSYFTETGEQPQHF.

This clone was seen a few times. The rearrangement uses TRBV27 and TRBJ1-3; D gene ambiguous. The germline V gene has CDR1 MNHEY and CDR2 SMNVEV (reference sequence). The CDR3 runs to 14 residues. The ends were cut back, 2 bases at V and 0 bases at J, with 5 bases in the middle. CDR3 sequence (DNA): TGTGCCAGCAGTTTAAGCCGCTCTGGAAACACCATATATTTT. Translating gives CASSLSRSGNTIYF.